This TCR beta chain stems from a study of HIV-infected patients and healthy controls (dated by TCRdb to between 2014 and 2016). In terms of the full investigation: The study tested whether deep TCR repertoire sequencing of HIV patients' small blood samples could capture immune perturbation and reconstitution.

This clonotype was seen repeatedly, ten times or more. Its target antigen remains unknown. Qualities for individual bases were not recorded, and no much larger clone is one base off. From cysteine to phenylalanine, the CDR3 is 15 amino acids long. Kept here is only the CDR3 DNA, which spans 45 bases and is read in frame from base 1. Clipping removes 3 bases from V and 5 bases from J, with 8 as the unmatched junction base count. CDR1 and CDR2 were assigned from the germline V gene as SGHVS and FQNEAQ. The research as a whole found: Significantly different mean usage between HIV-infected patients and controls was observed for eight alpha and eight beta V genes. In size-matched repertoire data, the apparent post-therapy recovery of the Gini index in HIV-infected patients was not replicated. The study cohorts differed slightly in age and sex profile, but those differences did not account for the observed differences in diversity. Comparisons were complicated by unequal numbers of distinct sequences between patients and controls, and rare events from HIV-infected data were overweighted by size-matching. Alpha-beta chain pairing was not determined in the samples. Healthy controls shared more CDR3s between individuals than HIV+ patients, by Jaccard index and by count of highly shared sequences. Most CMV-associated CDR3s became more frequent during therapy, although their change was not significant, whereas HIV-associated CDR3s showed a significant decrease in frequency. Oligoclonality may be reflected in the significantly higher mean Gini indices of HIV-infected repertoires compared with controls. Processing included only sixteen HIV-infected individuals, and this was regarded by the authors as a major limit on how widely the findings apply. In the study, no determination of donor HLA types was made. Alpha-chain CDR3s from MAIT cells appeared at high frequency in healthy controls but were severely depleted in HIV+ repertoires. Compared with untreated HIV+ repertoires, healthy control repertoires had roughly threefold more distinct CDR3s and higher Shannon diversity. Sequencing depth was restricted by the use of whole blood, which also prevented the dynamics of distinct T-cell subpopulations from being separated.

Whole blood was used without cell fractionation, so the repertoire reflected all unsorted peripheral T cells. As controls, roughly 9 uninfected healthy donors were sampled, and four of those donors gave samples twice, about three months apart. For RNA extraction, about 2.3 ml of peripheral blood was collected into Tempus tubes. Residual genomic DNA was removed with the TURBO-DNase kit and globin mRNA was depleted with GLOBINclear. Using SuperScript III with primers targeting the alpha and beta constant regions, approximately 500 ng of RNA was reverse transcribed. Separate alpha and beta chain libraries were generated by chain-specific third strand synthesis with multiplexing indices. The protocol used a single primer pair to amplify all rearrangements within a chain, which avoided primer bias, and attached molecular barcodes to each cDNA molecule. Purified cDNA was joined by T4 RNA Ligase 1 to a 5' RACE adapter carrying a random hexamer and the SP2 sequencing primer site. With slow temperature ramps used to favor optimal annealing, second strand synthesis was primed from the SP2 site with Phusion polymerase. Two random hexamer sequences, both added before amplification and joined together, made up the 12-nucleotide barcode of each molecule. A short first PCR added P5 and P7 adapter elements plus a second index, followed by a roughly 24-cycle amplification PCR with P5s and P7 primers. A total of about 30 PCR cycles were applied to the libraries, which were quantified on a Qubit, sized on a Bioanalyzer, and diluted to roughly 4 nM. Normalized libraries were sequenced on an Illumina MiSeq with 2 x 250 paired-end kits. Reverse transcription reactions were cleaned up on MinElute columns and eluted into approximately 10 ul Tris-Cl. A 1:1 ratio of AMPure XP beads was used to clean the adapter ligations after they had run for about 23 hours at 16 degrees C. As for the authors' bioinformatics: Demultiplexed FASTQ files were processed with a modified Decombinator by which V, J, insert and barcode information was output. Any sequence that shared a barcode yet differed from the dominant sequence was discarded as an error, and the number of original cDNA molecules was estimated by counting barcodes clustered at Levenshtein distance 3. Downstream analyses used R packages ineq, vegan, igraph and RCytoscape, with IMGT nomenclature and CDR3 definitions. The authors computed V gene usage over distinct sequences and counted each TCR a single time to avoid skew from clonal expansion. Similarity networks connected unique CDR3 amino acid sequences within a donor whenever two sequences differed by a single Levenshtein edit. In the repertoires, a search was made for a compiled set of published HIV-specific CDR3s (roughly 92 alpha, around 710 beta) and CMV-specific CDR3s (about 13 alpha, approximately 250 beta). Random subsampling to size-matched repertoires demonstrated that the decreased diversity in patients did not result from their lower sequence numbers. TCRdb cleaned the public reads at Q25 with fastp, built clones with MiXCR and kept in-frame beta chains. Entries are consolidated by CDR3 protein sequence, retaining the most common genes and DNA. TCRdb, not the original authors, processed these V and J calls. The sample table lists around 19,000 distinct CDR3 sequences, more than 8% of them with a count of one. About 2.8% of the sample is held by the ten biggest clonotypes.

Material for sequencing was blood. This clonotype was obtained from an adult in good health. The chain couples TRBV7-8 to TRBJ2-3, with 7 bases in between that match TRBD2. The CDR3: CASSLERDPRDTQYF. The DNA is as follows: TGTGCCAGCAGCTTGGAGCGGGATCCGAGAGATACGCAGTATTTT.